This TCR beta chain was documented in a study of regulatory dendritic cells for organ transplantation. Study outcomes and limitations: The authors noted considerable between-person heterogeneity in alloreactive memory CD8+ cells. Naive CD4+ and CD8+ repertoires were highly diverse; memory CD8+ was most oligoclonal. Regulatory dendritic cells appeared to expand memory CD8+ clones less than mature ones.

CDR3 length: 16 amino acids. The trim removed 6 bases at V and 4 bases at J, leaving 11 bases unmatched. The V gene's germline CDR1 is MNHEY and CDR2 SMNVEV (reference sequence). Note on this clone: What it binds is not known.

FACS sorted CD4+ or CD8+ T cells into CD45RA+ naive and CD45RO+ memory. Only in-frame clones appear in the TCRdb table, and some are missing; sequencing was by immunoSEQ multiplex PCR. The sample carries some 19,000 clones, roughly 69% recorded once. This clonotype was obtained from a human donor in good health. Sequencing was carried out using memory CD4+ T cells from blood. Subset indicated: CD45RO+ memory T cells. The chain combines TRBV27 with TRBJ2-7; 11 nucleotides agree with TRBD1. The CDR3 spells CASRERLGTGGYEQYF. CDR3 DNA: TGTGCCAGCAGGGAGAGATTGGGGACAGGGGGGTACGAGCAGTACTTC.